Shown below are 28 T cell receptor beta chains from a single sample sequenced in a study of T cell responses to AZD1222 COVID-19 vaccine. Repertoires were generated with immunoSEQ multiplex PCR, while TCRdb's copy carries only in-frame clones and drops some. Found here are more than 95,000 clones, over 75% of them singletons; the top ten hold 3% to 4.5%. Sample: peripheral blood, taken on day 0 of MenACWY control vaccination. Receptors originate from an adult in good health.

The chain joins TRBV11-2 to TRBJ1-6, with D unresolved. Deletions cut 5 bases from V and 4 bases from J, with 12 bases between. Germline lookup yields CDR1 SGHAT and CDR2 FQNNGV. The CDR3 contains 15 residues. The CDR3 DNA reads TGTGCCAGCAGCCCGCCGGCGGGGTATAATTCACCCCTCCACTTT. This translates into CASSPPAGYNSPLHF. Full variable domain (remainder filled in from reference TRBV11-2 and TRBJ1-6): EAGVAQSPRYKIIEKRQSVAFWCNPISGHATLYWYQQILGQGPKLLIQFQNNGVVDDSQLPKDRFSAERLKGVDSTLKIQPAKLEDSAVYLCASSPPAGYNSPLHFGNGTRLTVT.

The chain carries TRBV2 and TRBJ1-1; D is possibly TRBD1 (5 bases). Trimming cost V 6 bases and J 5 bases, with 16 bases left between them. CDR1 and CDR2 from the germline V gene are SNHLY and FYNNEI. This CDR3 region has 14 residues. CDR3: CASRREGSGTEAFF. In DNA form, the CDR3 reads TGTGCCAGCAGGAGGGAGGGGAGTGGGACTGAAGCTTTCTTT. Full variable domain (missing parts from reference TRBV2 and TRBJ1-1): EPEVTQTPSHQVTQMGQEVILRCVPISNHLYFYWYRQILGQKVEFLVSFYNNEISEKSEIFDDQFSVERPDGSNFTLKIRSTKLEDSAMYFCASRREGSGTEAFFGQGTRLTVV.

V and J are TRBV15 and TRBJ1-6; D unresolved. V lost 0 bases, J lost 0 bases, and 9 bases lay in between. Germline V gene sequence: CDR1 LNHNV, CDR2 YYDKDF (reference sequence). CDR3 length: 17 residues. For the CDR3, the DNA is TGTGCCACCAGCAGAGAGAGTGCTAGCTCCTATAATTCACCCCTCCACTTT. It translates to CATSRESASSYNSPLHF.

This clone was observed a handful of times. The chain is built from TRBV7-9 and TRBJ2-2, with TRBD2 matching 8 bases. The CDR3 consists of 17 residues. The V and J ends lost 5 bases and 0 bases, in that order; junction bases with no gene match: 8. Germline CDR1 reads SEHNR; CDR2 reads FQNEAQ (reference sequence). The CDR3, as DNA: TGTGCCAGCAGCCTTTTGACTAGCGTTTCGAACACCGGGGAGCTGTTTTTT. Translated: CASSLLTSVSNTGELFF.

The chain is built from TRBV6-4 and TRBJ1-2; possibly TRBD1 for D (6 bases). The germline gives CDR1 MRHNA, CDR2 SNTAGT. The CDR3 is 13 amino acids. V gave up 8 bases and J gave up 7 bases, with 17 bases separating them. This CDR3 is CASGPGGPSGYTF. In DNA, the CDR3 is TGTGCCAGCGGCCCGGGGGGGCCCAGTGGCTACACCTTC.

V gene TRBV11-1 combines with J gene TRBJ1-2; TRBD1 agrees at 10 bases. This CDR3 comprises 13 residues. V trimming: 3 bases; J trimming: 6 bases; junction bases outside the gene matches: 1. Germline CDR1 and CDR2: SGHAT and FQDESV (reference sequence). CDR3 residues: CASSLGTGDGYTF. CDR3 sequence (DNA): TGTGCCAGCAGCTTGGGGACAGGGGATGGCTACACCTTC.

Regarding this clone: One junction end disagrees with the germline gene, perhaps due to a read error. V and J are TRBV10-3 and TRBJ1-2, with 7 bases aligning to TRBD1. The CDR3 has 13 amino acids. The V gene's germline CDR1 is ENHRY and CDR2 SYGVKD. CDR3 sequence (DNA): TGTGCCATCAGTGAAGGGAATCGCTGGGACAGCGCCTTC. Residues: CAISEGNRWDSAF.

This clone was seen just once. V usage is TRBV4-1 and J usage is TRBJ2-3, with D uncertain. Germline values: CDR1 MGHRA, CDR2 YSYEKL. The CDR3 has 15 amino acids. V lost 0 bases, J lost 2 bases, and 9 bases lay in between. This CDR3 reads CASSQDRLYTDTQYF. DNA for the CDR3: TGCGCCAGCAGCCAAGATCGCCTTTACACAGATACGCAGTATTTT.

This clone has just a few counts. This rearrangement joins TRBV6-1 to TRBJ2-7; tentatively, D is TRBD2 (6 bases). The CDR3 contains 14 residues. The germline V gene has CDR1 MNHNS and CDR2 SASEGT. Trimming cost V 1 base and J 4 bases, with 11 bases left between them. This CDR3 is CASSEGVEGYEQYF. The CDR3 nucleotides are TGTGCCAGCAGTGAAGGGGTGGAGGGGTACGAGCAGTACTTC.

This chain uses TRBV29-1 with TRBJ2-7; D is unclear. The V and J ends lost 6 bases and 1 base respectively, with 10 bases between them. The CDR3 runs to 12 residues. The V gene's germline CDR1 is SQVTM and CDR2 ANQGSEA. CDR3 DNA: TGCAGCGTCCGGACCCCTTCCTACGAGCAGTACTTC. It is translated as CSVRTPSYEQYF.

The rearrangement uses TRBV5-4 and TRBJ1-2; D not certain. V gave up 2 bases and J gave up 4 bases, with 9 bases separating them. Germline CDR1 and CDR2: SGHNT and YYREEE (reference sequence). The CDR3 is made up of 13 amino acids. Written as DNA, the CDR3 is TGTGCCAGCAGCTTCGCAGAAGGCTATGGCTACACCTTC. Its protein product is CASSFAEGYGYTF.

The J gene is TRBJ2-7, the V gene TRBV12-2; TRBD1 is the table's D call, not checked against the DNA. TRBV12-2 is a pseudogene locus. The CDR3 extends over 16 amino acids. CDR3 nucleotide sequence: TGTGCAAGTCGCCGGACAGGGGGCTCTACCCCCTACGAGCAGTACTTC. Encoded protein: CASRRTGGSTPYEQYF.

The rearrangement links TRBV7-9 to TRBJ2-1, with D uncertain. The V end was cut by 6 bases, the J end by 5 bases, with 8 bases between. Germline CDR1 reads SEHNR; CDR2 reads FQNEAQ (reference sequence). This CDR3 has 12 amino acids. The CDR3 loop is CASSQADNEQFF. The CDR3 bases are TGTGCCAGCAGTCAGGCCGACAATGAGCAGTTCTTC.

The J gene is TRBJ1-1, the V gene TRBV4-2; tentative D call: TRBD1 (5 bases). Germline-derived CDR1 and CDR2 are LGHNA and YNFKEQ. The CDR3 runs to 19 residues. The V and J ends lost 1 base and 4 bases respectively, with 25 bases between them. The CDR3 nucleotides read TGTGCCAGCAGCCAAGTAGGAGGCGCAGGGAATGGGATTGGCACTGAAGCTTTCTTT. Protein product: CASSQVGGAGNGIGTEAFF.

The CDR3 reads CSVFNEKLFF. The DNA of the CDR3 is TGCAGCGTATTTAATGAAAAACTGTTTTTT. The chain combines TRBV29-1 with TRBJ1-4, with D uncertain. Trimming shortened V by 6 bases and J by 4 bases, and 3 bases separated the two germline ends. Germline CDR1 SQVTM, CDR2 ANQGSEA. The CDR3 contains 10 residues.

J is TRBJ1-6 and V is TRBV5-1; tentative D call: TRBD1 (6 bases). V lost 4 bases to trimming and J lost 5 bases, with 22 bases between them. This CDR3 has 18 amino acids. Looked up from germline, CDR1 is SGHRS and CDR2 is YFSETQ. CDR3 sequence: CASSLQLQTGGDNSPLHF. Written as DNA, the CDR3 is TGCGCCAGCAGCCTGCAGCTACAGACAGGAGGGGATAATTCACCCCTCCACTTT.

V is TRBV5-1 and J is TRBJ2-7; 9 nucleotides match TRBD2. Unmatched junction bases numbered 7, after V lost 0 bases and J lost 0 bases. The CDR3 is 17 amino acids. The V gene's germline CDR1 is SGHRS and CDR2 YFSETQ. The DNA for the CDR3 is TGCGCCAGCAGCTTGGGTGGGCTAGCGGGGAGCTCCTACGAGCAGTACTTC. Translated, it gives CASSLGGLAGSSYEQYF. Based on the CDR3 plus reference TRBV5-1 and TRBJ2-7, the full variable domain is KAGVTQTPRYLIKTRGQQVTLSCSPISGHRSVSWYQQTPGQGLQFLFEYFSETQRNKGNFPGRFSGRQFSNSRSEMNVSTLELGDSALYLCASSLGGLAGSSYEQYFGPGTRLTVT.

The rearrangement joins TRBV5-5 to TRBJ1-6, with D tentatively TRBD1 (5 bases). Looked up from germline, CDR1 is SGHKS and CDR2 is YYEKEE (reference sequence). Trimming pared 6 bases from V and 3 bases from J, leaving 19 bases between. This CDR3 is 17 amino acids long. The CDR3 sequence is CASNLGRAGSYNSPLHF. The CDR3 region has the DNA TGTGCCAGCAACCTCGGGAGGGCAGGGAGCTATAATTCACCCCTCCACTTT.

This chain uses TRBV13 with TRBJ1-2; D is undetermined. The germline V and J ends were trimmed by 0 bases and 6 bases, with 8 bases remaining between them. The CDR3 length is 13 residues. The V gene's germline CDR1 is PRHDT and CDR2 FYEKMQ (reference sequence). In DNA form, the CDR3 reads TGTGCCAGCAGCTTAGGACATGGGGATGGCTACACCTTC. Amino acid sequence: CASSLGHGDGYTF.

The J gene is TRBJ2-7, the V gene TRBV5-5; TRBD1 matches 8 bases. The germline V gene has CDR1 SGHKS and CDR2 YYEKEE (reference sequence). The J segment lost 5 bases and the V segment lost 4 bases, leaving 8 bases of the junction unmatched. This CDR3 comprises 14 residues. This chain's CDR3 is CASSIQGAGNEQYF. As DNA, the CDR3 is TGTGCCAGCAGCATCCAGGGGGCTGGGAACGAGCAGTACTTC.

The chain links TRBV12-5 to TRBJ1-2; 8 bases align to TRBD1. The CDR3 spans 16 residues. The V segment lost 1 base and the J segment 8 bases; nucleotides outside the gene matches: 12. Germline-derived CDR1 and CDR2 are LGHNT and FRNRAP. The CDR3 sequence: CASGLGQGALLWGYTF. CDR3 bases: TGTGCTAGTGGTTTGGGGCAGGGGGCTCTTCTATGGGGCTACACCTTC.

J is TRBJ1-2 and V is TRBV28; TRBD1 aligns across 9 bases. The V and J ends lost 6 bases and 3 bases, in that order; junction bases with no gene match: 8. CDR1 MDHEN and CDR2 SYDVKM come from the germline V gene. The CDR3 runs to 15 residues. The CDR3 spells CASSRRDRVYYGYTF. DNA for the CDR3: TGTGCCAGCAGCCGACGGGACAGGGTTTACTATGGCTACACCTTC.

This chain links TRBV27 with TRBJ1-2; no clear D. The V end was cut by 0 bases, the J end by 8 bases, with 13 bases between. Looked up from germline, CDR1 is MNHEY and CDR2 is SMNVEV (reference sequence). This CDR3 contains 14 residues. CDR3 loop: CASSLSLRATGYTF. The CDR3 DNA reads TGTGCCAGCAGTTTATCGCTTCGCGCCACCGGCTACACCTTC.

The rearrangement joins TRBV7-3 to TRBJ2-1, with 8 bases lining up with TRBD1. V lost 4 bases, J lost 6 bases, and 2 bases stayed unmatched. Looked up from germline, CDR1 is SGHTA and CDR2 is FQGTGA. The CDR3 length is 13 residues. The CDR3, as DNA: TGTGCCAGCAGCTCCGGACAGGGCAATGAGCAGTTCTTC. It translates to CASSSGQGNEQFF.

This chain connects TRBV28 to TRBJ1-5, with a tentative D call TRBD1 (6 bases). CDR3 length: 15 residues. CDR1 and CDR2 (germline): MDHEN, SYDVKM. V lost 2 bases, J lost 6 bases, and 14 bases lay in between. The CDR3 here is CASSLLRGASQPQHF. CDR3 bases: TGTGCCAGCAGTTTACTTAGGGGGGCAAGTCAGCCCCAGCATTTT. Using reference TRBV28 and TRBJ1-5 for the parts outside the CDR3, the full variable domain is DVKVTQSSRYLVKRTGEKVFLECVQDMDHENMFWYRQDPGLGLRLIYFSYDVKMKEKGDIPEGYSVSREKKERFSLILESASTNQTSMYLCASSLLRGASQPQHFGDGTRLSIL.

The table lists this clone with a count of one. This sample also contains other DNA sequences that code for the same CDR3. The chain employs TRBV6-5 and TRBJ1-4, with a weak D call TRBD1 (5 bases). The CDR3 loop spans 14 amino acids. From germline, CDR1 is MNHEY and CDR2 SVGAGI. The V gene lost 4 bases and the J gene lost 0 bases, with 6 bases spanning the gap. The CDR3 nucleotides are TGTGCCAGCAGTTCGGGGGCAACTAATGAAAAACTGTTTTTT. Its protein product is CASSSGATNEKLFF.

The CDR3 coding sequence is TGTGCCAGTAGTATAGTCGGGAGCACCCTGGGGACTGAAGCTTTCTTT. Its translation: CASSIVGSTLGTEAFF. The rearrangement uses TRBV19 and TRBJ1-1; D not resolved. Trimming took 1 base from V and 5 from J, leaving 17 bases between them. The CDR3 has 16 amino acids. Germline CDR1 reads LNHDA; CDR2 reads SQIVND (reference sequence).

The CDR3 loop is CAISESAIQPQHF. CDR3 DNA: TGTGCCATCAGTGAGTCGGCGATTCAGCCCCAGCATTTT. The chain joins TRBV10-3 to TRBJ1-5; D ambiguous. In germline, CDR1 is ENHRY, CDR2 SYGVKD. The ends were cut back, 0 bases at V and 6 bases at J, with 6 bases in the middle. This CDR3 comprises 13 residues.